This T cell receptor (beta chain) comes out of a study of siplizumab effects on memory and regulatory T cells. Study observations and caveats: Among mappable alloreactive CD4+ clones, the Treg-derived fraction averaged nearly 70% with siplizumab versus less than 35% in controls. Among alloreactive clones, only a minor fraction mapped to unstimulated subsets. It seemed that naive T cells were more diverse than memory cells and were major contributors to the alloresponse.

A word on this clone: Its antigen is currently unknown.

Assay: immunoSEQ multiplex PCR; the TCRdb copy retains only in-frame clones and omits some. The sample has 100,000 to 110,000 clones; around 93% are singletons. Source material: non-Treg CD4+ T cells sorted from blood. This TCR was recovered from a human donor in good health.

The CDR3 loop reads CASSYLTSGSADTQYF. The CDR3 DNA reads TGTGCCAGCAGTTACCTGACTAGCGGGAGTGCAGATACGCAGTATTTT. The rearrangement joins TRBV6-6 to TRBJ2-3; 12 bases match TRBD2. The CDR3 length is 16 residues. Germline CDR1 reads MNHNY; CDR2 reads SVGAGI (reference sequence). V trimming: 2 bases; J trimming: 4 bases; junction bases outside the gene matches: 4.